Sequencing of this T cell receptor beta chain was carried out in a study of cytomegalovirus exposure and HLA in healthy donors. The study's findings and limits: Productive status was seen about 90% or about 30% of the time for most TCR beta V segments in an earlier analysis. In a later analysis, HLA-associated beta chains showed higher expansion and lower generation probabilities than comparable chains. Relative to the approximately 630-donor mean, N-insertions were reportedly fewer in an Asian-associated ancestry cluster in a later analysis.

The PCR made use of 60 Vbeta and 13 Jbeta primers. Here immunoSEQ multiplex PCR was the method, and the copy in TCRdb shows in-frame clones only, minus some. The specimen's table records approximately 58,000 clones. A word on this clone: The target antigen is unknown.

Specimen: PBMCs. The clonotype comes from a man younger than 35 in good health and CMV-seropositive.

CDR3 nucleotide sequence: TGTGCCAGCAGTTTATTTTATGGGGGCTCTGGAACTAATGAAAAACTGTTTTTT. Its translation: CASSLFYGGSGTNEKLFF. The chain is built from TRBV27 and TRBJ1-4; D possibly corresponds to TRBD1 (6 bases). V gave up 1 base and J gave up 1 base, with 16 bases separating them. The CDR3 sequence is 18 residues long. Per the germline V gene, CDR1 is MNHEY and CDR2 is SMNVEV (reference sequence).